The 14 T cell receptor beta chains below were found in one sample sequenced in a study of CD4 T cells in relation to SARS-CoV-2 and coronaviruses (TCRdb year 2021). CD4+ T cells from unexposed donors were collected before the COVID-19 pandemic (2011-2018). After more than nine days of culture, CD4+ T cells were isolated with the EasySep CD4+ T cell isolation kit. Libraries were constructed by the immunoSEQ multiplex PCR assay. TCRdb's version of the immuneACCESS table is confined to in-frame rearrangements and falls short of the full clone set. An unresolved V gene accounts for under half of the shortfall where checked; the remainder is of unknown origin. Here the sample has almost 30,000 clones; over 75% occur a single time. The ten largest make up about 14% of the sample. No antigen has been assigned to these receptors. Input material: CD4+ T cells from PBMCs, cultured in vitro. These receptors were collected from a human donor in good health.

V is TRBV6-5 and J is TRBJ2-5; D tentatively fits TRBD1 or TRBD2 (6 bases each). CDR3 length: 14 residues. The V gene's germline CDR1 is MNHEY and CDR2 SVGAGI. Between the trimmed V and J ends, which lost 7 bases and 7 bases, there was a span of 19 bases. This CDR3 reads CASKPDRQGGTQYF. The CDR3 bases are TGTGCCAGCAAACCCGACAGGCAGGGAGGGACCCAGTACTTC.

The chain couples TRBV10-3 to TRBJ1-4, with D unclear. V was clipped by 6 bases and J by 4 bases, with 12 bases between them. The CDR3 has 14 residues. Germline V gene data show CDR1 as ENHRY and CDR2 as SYGVKD. CDR3 nucleotide sequence: TGTGCCATCAGCGGTGGGGAGGGTAATGAAAAACTGTTTTTT. It encodes CAISGGEGNEKLFF.

The chain couples TRBV19 to TRBJ1-6; weak D call: TRBD1 (6 bases). V lost 2 bases to trimming and J lost 7 bases, with 9 bases between them. This CDR3 comprises 14 residues. Germline CDR1 LNHDA, CDR2 SQIVND (reference sequence). The CDR3 region has the DNA TGTGCCAGTAGTATAAGGACAGCAAATTCACCCCTCCACTTT. Protein product: CASSIRTANSPLHF. The entire variable domain, with the rest obtained from reference TRBV19 and TRBJ1-6, is as follows: DGGITQSPKYLFRKEGQNVTLSCEQNLNHDAMYWYRQDPGQGLRLIYYSQIVNDFQKGDIAEGYSVSREKKESFPLTVTSAQKNPTAFYLCASSIRTANSPLHFGNGTRLTVT.

The gene calls are TRBV2 and TRBJ1-2; D call uncertain. Trimming left V 6 bases short and J 5 bases short, with 16 bases between. The germline gives CDR1 SNHLY, CDR2 FYNNEI. The CDR3 runs 14 residues. CDR3 in amino acids: CASSGGDLLYGYTF. As DNA, the CDR3 is TGTGCCAGCAGCGGTGGGGATCTACTATATGGCTACACCTTC.

The V gene is TRBV6-2 or TRBV6-3, the J gene TRBJ2-3, with 8 positions matching TRBD2. Germline V gives CDR1 MNHEY, CDR2 SVGEGT. After removal of 4 bases from V and 4 bases from J, the junction contained 22 bases not matched to a gene. This CDR3 is 20 amino acids long. The CDR3 DNA follows: TGTGCCAGCAGTTTCCCCCGGGGAGCGGACAGCGGGAGCGTCCCAGATACGCAGTATTTT. It yields the protein CASSFPRGADSGSVPDTQYF.

The V gene is TRBV3-1 (or the pseudogene TRBV3-2), the J gene TRBJ2-7; 12 nucleotides align to TRBD2. Trimming took 2 bases from V and 3 from J; bases not matched to a gene: 2. This CDR3 has 15 residues. Germline V gene lookup returns CDR1 LGHDT and CDR2 YNNKEL (reference sequence). The CDR3 is CASSQRLAGDYEQYF. DNA of the CDR3: TGTGCCAGCAGCCAAAGACTAGCGGGGGACTACGAGCAGTACTTC.

With respect to this clone: Other nucleotide sequences from this sample produce the same CDR3. This chain joins TRBV18 and TRBJ2-2, with no clear D. V lost 2 bases and J 1 base, leaving 2 bases between the germline ends. The CDR3 is 13 residues long. CDR1 is KGHSH and CDR2 is LQKENI in the germline V gene. The CDR3 DNA sequence: TGTGCCAGCTCACCAAGGAACACCGGGGAGCTGTTTTTT. Translation gives CASSPRNTGELFF.

This clone occurred a few times. This chain joins TRBV12-3 or TRBV12-4 and TRBJ2-7; 9 positions match TRBD2. The V gene end was trimmed by 6 bases and the J gene end by 6 bases; junction bases not matched to a gene: 6. The length of the CDR3 is 13 residues. The CDR3, as DNA: TGTGCCAGCAGAAATAGCGGGAGTACCGAGCAGTACTTC. Protein: CASRNSGSTEQYF.

The chain employs TRBV28 and TRBJ2-7; possibly TRBD2 for D (5 bases). This CDR3 region has 15 residues. V lost 7 bases and J 4 bases, leaving 20 bases between the germline ends. Germline V lookup: CDR1 MDHEN, CDR2 SYDVKM. The CDR3, as DNA: TGTGCCAGCACCCTAGTCCGGGGAATGCGGTACGAGCAGTACTTC. The encoded protein is CASTLVRGMRYEQYF.

This chain connects TRBV10-2 to TRBJ1-1; no clear D gene. Germline V gene lookup returns CDR1 WSHSY and CDR2 SAAADI. V gave up 6 bases and J gave up 0 bases, with 8 bases separating them. This CDR3 contains 13 residues. CDR3 region: CASSRLMNTEAFF. The CDR3 DNA sequence: TGCGCCAGCAGCAGACTAATGAACACTGAAGCTTTCTTT.

V and J are TRBV6-5 and TRBJ2-7, with 7 bases that match TRBD1. This CDR3 region has 15 residues. The germline CDR1 and CDR2 sequences are MNHEY and SVGAGI. V lost 2 bases and J lost 5; bases outside the gene matches: 9. CDR3 nucleotides: TGTGCCAGCAGTTACGGGACAGCTAACTTCCACGAGCAGTACTTC. Translation: CASSYGTANFHEQYF.

The genes are TRBV2 and TRBJ2-6; D is unresolved. With 4 bases removed from V and 1 base from J, the gap between germline ends came to 8 bases. From germline, CDR1 is SNHLY and CDR2 FYNNEI. CDR3 size: 15 residues. The DNA of the CDR3 is TGTGCCAGCAGTGCCCTGGCTTCTGGGGCCAACGTCCTGACTTTC. Translation: CASSALASGANVLTF.

This clone was seen a few times. This sequence joins TRBV18 and TRBJ1-6; the D gene is possibly TRBD1 (5 bases). Germline V lookup: CDR1 KGHSH, CDR2 LQKENI. Deletions cut 3 bases from V and 8 bases from J, with 14 bases between. There are 15 residues in the CDR3. The CDR3 nucleotides are TGTGCCAGCTCACCTTCGGGGGGAGTCGATTCACCCCTCCACTTT. Protein sequence: CASSPSGGVDSPLHF.

The V gene is TRBV7-3, the J gene TRBJ2-3; 9 bases align to TRBD2. With V trimmed by 5 bases and J by 4 bases, 13 bases remained unmatched. Germline CDR1 is SGHTA and CDR2 is FQGTGA. The CDR3 covers 17 residues. CDR3 DNA: TGTGCCAGCAGCCTGGGGGGAGGGGGACTAGCCGCAGATACGCAGTATTTT. Encoded protein: CASSLGGGGLAADTQYF.